This T cell receptor (beta chain) was documented in a study of molecular identifiers for immune sequencing clone quantification. Study findings and constraints: Among 850,000 to 1,000,000 naive cells, spiked Jurkat TCR RNA from a single cell was reportedly detectable.

Via MiXCR, TCRdb re-called the PCR reads, giving one row per CDR3 protein. The repertoire includes 97,000 or so distinct CDR3 sequences, 30% to 35% of them detected once, and about a tenth sits in the top ten. This clonotype was seen ten or more times. Antigen unknown. J was trimmed by 5 bases and V by 7 bases; bases with no gene match: 4. The CDR3 is 13 residues long. Looked up from germline, CDR1 is SGHTA and CDR2 is FQGNSA. The TCR was taken from a human donor in good health. Some libraries in this study had Jurkat cell RNA spiked in. The sample taken for sequencing was naive CD8+ T cells from blood, with Jurkat cell RNA spiked in. The subset was: FACS-sorted CD8+CD4-CCR7+CD45RA+ naive T cells. The rearrangement links TRBV7-2 to TRBJ2-1, with 8 bases lining up with TRBD2. The CDR3 reads CASKGLGNNEQFF. As DNA, the CDR3 is TGTGCCAGCAAGGGACTAGGTAACAATGAGCAGTTCTTC.